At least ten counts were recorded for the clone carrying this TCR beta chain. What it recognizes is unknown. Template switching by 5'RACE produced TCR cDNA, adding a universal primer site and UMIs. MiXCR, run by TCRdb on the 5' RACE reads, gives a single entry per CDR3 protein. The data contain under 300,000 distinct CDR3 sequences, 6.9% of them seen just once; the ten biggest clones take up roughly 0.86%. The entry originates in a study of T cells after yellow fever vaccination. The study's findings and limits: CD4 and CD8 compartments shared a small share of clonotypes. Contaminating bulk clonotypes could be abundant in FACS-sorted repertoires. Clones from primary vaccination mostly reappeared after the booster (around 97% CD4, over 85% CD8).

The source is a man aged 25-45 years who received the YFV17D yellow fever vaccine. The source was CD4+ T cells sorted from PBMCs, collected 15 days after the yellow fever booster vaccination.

DNA for the CDR3: TGTGCCAGCAGTTCTCGACGGACAGGGACTATAGATACGCAGTATTTT. Translated, it gives CASSSRRTGTIDTQYF. This chain links TRBV6-2 or TRBV6-3 with TRBJ2-3, with a weak D call TRBD1 (8 bases). Trimming left V 4 bases short and J 5 bases short, with 19 bases between. Per the germline V gene, CDR1 is MNHEY and CDR2 is SVGEGT. The CDR3 is 16 residues long.